The 28 T cell receptor beta chains given below trace back to one sample, sequenced in a study of blood T cells in healthy people across ages. PCR was performed a second time for about 7 to 11 cycles using a sample-barcoded 5' primer and a J-beta primer mix. TCRdb recomputed calls from the 5' RACE reads with MiXCR, one row per CDR3 protein. The table has roughly 1,100,000 distinct CDR3 sequences, 20% to 25% seen once. These data were likewise used in another study, on T cells of mothers and their children.

The sequenced sample was blood. The receptors were sampled from a girl aged 2 to 10 in good health.

This clonotype came up a few times. This chain uses TRBV24-1 with TRBJ2-7; D not resolved. This CDR3 spans 11 amino acids. Germline V gene data show CDR1 as KGHDR and CDR2 as SFDVKD. Trimming cost V 3 bases and J 6 bases, with 5 bases left between them. The CDR3 nucleotides are TGTGCCACCAGTGATCCCCTCGAGCAGTACTTC. Amino acids: CATSDPLEQYF.

The gene calls are TRBV7-9 and TRBJ2-3, with TRBD1 matching 8 bases. The CDR3 runs to 16 residues. The V gene's germline CDR1 is SEHNR and CDR2 FQNEAQ (reference sequence). The J segment lost 2 bases and the V segment lost 5 bases, leaving 9 bases of the junction unmatched. The CDR3 loop is CASSPRTGRDTDTQYF. CDR3 DNA: TGTGCCAGCAGCCCCAGGACAGGGCGCGACACAGATACGCAGTATTTT.

This clonotype appeared a few times. The chain links TRBV7-9 to TRBJ2-5; 7 bases align to TRBD1. CDR3 length: 15 amino acids. CDR1 and CDR2 from the germline V gene are SEHNR and FQNEAQ (reference sequence). Germline trimming cut 3 bases from V and 5 bases from J; bases unmatched to any gene: 9. DNA for the CDR3: TGTGCCAGCAGCTTGGGACAGTATGAGTTGGAGACCCAGTACTTC. Residues: CASSLGQYELETQYF.

This sequence joins TRBV2 and TRBJ2-1; 11 bases map to TRBD1. The CDR3 length is 15 residues. Germline CDR1 and CDR2: SNHLY and FYNNEI. The junction had 5 bases not matched to a gene; V was cut back by 6 bases and J by 4 bases. The CDR3 region has the DNA TGTGCCAGCAGGGGACAGGGGGTAAAGTACAATGAGCAGTTCTTC. Translation gives CASRGQGVKYNEQFF. The full variable domain, completed using reference TRBV2 and TRBJ2-1, is EPEVTQTPSHQVTQMGQEVILRCVPISNHLYFYWYRQILGQKVEFLVSFYNNEISEKSEIFDDQFSVERPDGSNFTLKIRSTKLEDSAMYFCASRGQGVKYNEQFFGPGTRLTVL.

The chain combines TRBV4-1 with TRBJ2-1; D call uncertain. Germline V gene lookup returns CDR1 MGHRA and CDR2 YSYEKL. The V and J ends lost 3 bases and 4 bases respectively, with 13 bases between them. The CDR3 length is 15 residues. CDR3 DNA sequence: TGCGCCAGCAGCCATACGGTAGAGGTTTACAATGAGCAGTTCTTC. Translating gives CASSHTVEVYNEQFF.

J is TRBJ2-7 and V is TRBV20-1; D possibly corresponds to TRBD2 (6 bases). Germline V gene sequence: CDR1 DFQATT, CDR2 SNEGSKA (reference sequence). The V end lost 3 bases, the J end lost 0 bases, and 9 bases lay between the germline ends. CDR3 length: 13 amino acids. In nucleotides, the CDR3 is TGCAGTGCTAGGACTAGTCCCTCCTACGAGCAGTACTTC. Residues: CSARTSPSYEQYF.

The V gene is TRBV9, the J gene TRBJ2-5; D may be TRBD1 (5 bases). V lost 2 bases and J lost 1, with 12 bases in between. CDR1 is SGDLS, CDR2 YYNGEE, per germline. This CDR3 contains 15 residues. Here the CDR3 reads CASSVATDFQETQYF. The CDR3 DNA sequence: TGTGCCAGCAGCGTGGCGACAGACTTCCAAGAGACCCAGTACTTC. Using reference TRBV9 and TRBJ2-5 for the parts outside the CDR3, the full variable domain is DSGVTQTPKHLITATGQRVTLRCSPRSGDLSVYWYQQSLDQGLQFLIQYYNGEERAKGNILERFSAQQFPDLHSELNLSSLELGDSALYFCASSVATDFQETQYFGPGTRLLVL.

The chain links TRBV20-1 to TRBJ2-1; 9 bases match TRBD2. CDR1 is DFQATT, CDR2 SNEGSKA, per germline (reference sequence). Trimming took 5 bases from V and 3 from J; bases not matched to a gene: 11. The CDR3 sequence is 16 residues long. CDR3 bases: TGCAGTGCTCCCGGACTAGCGAGAGGAATCTACAATGAGCAGTTCTTC. This gives the protein CSAPGLARGIYNEQFF.

This clonotype was seen a handful of times. This rearrangement joins TRBV20-1 to TRBJ2-3; tentative D call: TRBD2 (5 bases). Trimming removed 0 bases at V and 10 bases at J, with 14 bases between. This CDR3 has 13 residues. The germline V gene encodes CDR1 DFQATT and CDR2 SNEGSKA (reference sequence). The CDR3 is CSARDGGDGAQYF. In nucleotides, the CDR3 is TGCAGTGCTAGAGATGGAGGTGACGGGGCGCAGTATTTT.

A few counts support this clonotype. The chain combines TRBV7-9 with TRBJ1-4; D call uncertain. V lost 6 bases to trimming and J lost 0 bases, with 11 bases between them. The germline gives CDR1 SEHNR, CDR2 FQNEAQ (reference sequence). The length of the CDR3 is 15 residues. CDR3 loop: CASSSPTSTNEKLFF. CDR3 sequence (DNA): TGTGCCAGCAGTTCTCCGACCTCAACTAATGAAAAACTGTTTTTT. The full variable domain, completed using reference TRBV7-9 and TRBJ1-4, is DTGVSQNPRHKITKRGQNVTFRCDPISEHNRLYWYRQTLGQGPEFLTYFQNEAQLEKSRLLSDRFSAERPKGSFSTLEIQRTEQGDSAMYLCASSSPTSTNEKLFFGSGTQLSVL.

The gene calls are TRBV24-1 and TRBJ2-2; possible D gene TRBD1, 5 bases. The CDR3 spans 14 residues. V dropped 3 bases and J dropped 7 bases, with 11 bases sitting between them. Germline V gene lookup returns CDR1 KGHDR and CDR2 SFDVKD. The CDR3 DNA reads TGTGCCACCAGTGATCAGGGCTACATCGGGGAGCTGTTTTTT. Protein sequence: CATSDQGYIGELFF.

This clonotype has more than one count but fewer than ten. CDR3: CASSQVRGGNTEAFF. For the CDR3, the DNA is TGCGCCAGCAGCCAAGTTAGGGGGGGGAACACTGAAGCTTTCTTT. The chain couples TRBV4-3 to TRBJ1-1, with D perhaps matching TRBD1 (6 bases). The V gene lost 1 base and the J gene lost 1 base, with 10 bases spanning the gap. The CDR3 is made up of 15 amino acids. Germline values: CDR1 LGHNA, CDR2 YSLEER.

This clonotype was seen a handful of times. This sequence joins TRBV12-5 and TRBJ1-5; 7 nucleotides line up with TRBD1. J lost 6 bases, V lost 7 bases, and 6 bases had no gene match. This CDR3 spans 13 amino acids. The germline gives CDR1 LGHNT, CDR2 FRNRAP. The CDR3 bases are TGTGCTAGTGCTGAGGGGGCAGTTCAGCCCCAGCATTTT. Encoded protein: CASAEGAVQPQHF.

This clonotype was detected only a few times. The V call is TRBV9, the J call TRBJ2-5; 11 bases line up with TRBD2. Germline V gene lookup returns CDR1 SGDLS and CDR2 YYNGEE. The length of the CDR3 is 16 residues. The V segment lost 4 bases and the J segment 5 bases; nucleotides outside the gene matches: 10. In DNA, the CDR3 is TGTGCCAGCAGCCCGGGACTAGCGGTCCCCCAGGAGACCCAGTACTTC. Protein sequence: CASSPGLAVPQETQYF. The whole variable domain, remainder taken from reference TRBV9 and TRBJ2-5, is DSGVTQTPKHLITATGQRVTLRCSPRSGDLSVYWYQQSLDQGLQFLIQYYNGEERAKGNILERFSAQQFPDLHSELNLSSLELGDSALYFCASSPGLAVPQETQYFGPGTRLLVL.

This chain links TRBV4-3 with TRBJ2-1, with D possibly matching TRBD1 (6 bases). The J call is uncertain, as TRBJ2-7 better fits the DNA end. The CDR3 extends over 16 amino acids. Looked up from germline, CDR1 is LGHNA and CDR2 is YSLEER. The CDR3 loop reads CASSQEGGPPGDEQYF. The CDR3 DNA reads as TGCGCCAGCAGCCAAGAGGGCGGTCCGCCAGGGGACGAGCAGTACTTC.

V usage is TRBV3-1 and J usage is TRBJ2-1; TRBD1 is a possible D gene (6 bases). The CDR3 sequence is 14 residues long. V lost 1 base to trimming and J lost 7 bases, with 11 bases between them. Per germline, CDR1 LGHDT and CDR2 YNNKEL (reference sequence). Written as DNA, the CDR3 is TGTGCCAGCAGCCAAGTGCCCAGGGGAAATGAGCAGTTCTTC. The encoded protein is CASSQVPRGNEQFF.

The V gene is TRBV4-1, the J gene TRBJ2-3, with D hard to call. The CDR3 runs 15 residues. With 1 base removed from V and 5 bases from J, the gap between germline ends came to 13 bases. CDR1 is MGHRA, CDR2 YSYEKL, per germline. This chain's CDR3 is CASSQGVTIKDTQYF. The CDR3 DNA follows: TGCGCCAGCAGCCAAGGGGTGACCATCAAAGATACGCAGTATTTT.

This chain joins TRBV6-5 and TRBJ1-1, with D unclear. Trimming stripped 6 bases from V and 7 bases from J, with 12 bases between. Germline-derived CDR1 and CDR2 are MNHEY and SVGAGI. The CDR3 extends over 12 amino acids. The CDR3, as DNA: TGTGCCAGCAGCCTCGGCCCCTATGAAGCTTTCTTT. Amino acid sequence: CASSLGPYEAFF.

Only a few counts were recorded for this clonotype. The chain couples TRBV7-2 to TRBJ1-1; D is uncertain. The CDR3 has 13 amino acids. Between the trimmed V and J ends, which lost 10 bases and 1 base, there was a span of 13 bases. Per germline, CDR1 SGHTA and CDR2 FQGNSA. The CDR3 region is CAIRGPGNTEAFF. CDR3 nucleotide sequence: TGTGCCATTCGAGGGCCGGGGAACACTGAAGCTTTCTTT.

The chain is built from TRBV4-1 and TRBJ2-1; the D gene is possibly TRBD2 (7 bases). The CDR3 covers 16 residues. CDR1 is MGHRA, CDR2 YSYEKL, per germline. V gave up 0 bases and J gave up 2 bases, with 11 bases separating them. CDR3 loop: CASSQDGRGPYNEQFF. The CDR3 DNA reads as TGCGCCAGCAGCCAAGATGGGCGGGGGCCCTACAATGAGCAGTTCTTC.

This clonotype was counted at least ten times. The CDR3 spells CASRLASAALPVYNEQFF. Here the CDR3 DNA reads TGTGCCAGCAGGCTAGCTTCGGCAGCCCTACCTGTCTACAATGAGCAGTTCTTC. The V and J genes are TRBV11-2 and TRBJ2-1; D possibly corresponds to TRBD2 (5 bases). The CDR3 consists of 18 residues. Between the trimmed V and J ends, which lost 6 bases and 3 bases, there was a span of 24 bases. Germline lookup yields CDR1 SGHAT and CDR2 FQNNGV.

This clonotype occurred many times. The CDR3, as DNA: TGTGCCAGCCCTGGAGGCTACACCTTC. Amino acids: CASPGGYTF. The chain combines TRBV21-1 with TRBJ1-2. TRBV21-1 is a pseudogene segment. The CDR3 consists of 9 residues.

A few counts support this clonotype. The chain joins TRBV20-1 to TRBJ2-1, with TRBD2 matching 8 bases. Unmatched junction bases numbered 7, after V lost 2 bases and J lost 7 bases. CDR1 is DFQATT, CDR2 SNEGSKA, per germline (reference sequence). The CDR3 runs to 14 residues. In DNA, the CDR3 is TGCAGTGCTAGAATCACGGGAGGGGGGAATGAGCAGTTCTTC. Its translation is CSARITGGGNEQFF.

This chain uses TRBV9 with TRBJ2-1, with a possible D match to TRBD1 (5 bases). From germline, CDR1 is SGDLS and CDR2 YYNGEE. The CDR3 covers 17 residues. Trimming cost V 0 bases and J 0 bases, with 13 bases left between them. CDR3 in amino acids: CASSVDFRTNSYNEQFF. CDR3 coding DNA: TGTGCCAGCAGCGTAGATTTCCGGACAAACTCCTACAATGAGCAGTTCTTC.

The table lists this clonotype with a few counts. This sequence joins TRBV7-9 and TRBJ1-2; TRBD1 might be the D (5 bases). V was trimmed by 2 bases and J by 8 bases, leaving 12 bases between them. The germline V gene has CDR1 SEHNR and CDR2 FQNEAQ (reference sequence). This CDR3 has 13 residues. CDR3 nucleotide sequence: TGTGCCAGCAGCTTATACCTAGGGGAGGGCTACACCTTC. It is translated as CASSLYLGEGYTF. Supplemented by reference TRBV7-9 and TRBJ1-2, the full variable domain reads DTGVSQNPRHKITKRGQNVTFRCDPISEHNRLYWYRQTLGQGPEFLTYFQNEAQLEKSRLLSDRFSAERPKGSFSTLEIQRTEQGDSAMYLCASSLYLGEGYTFGSGTRLTVV.

This clonotype has a handful of counts. This sequence joins TRBV12-3 or TRBV12-4 and TRBJ2-7, with 9 nucleotides matching TRBD1. This CDR3 is built from 16 residues. With V trimmed by 3 bases and J by 7 bases, 13 bases remained unmatched. CDR3 nucleotide sequence: TGTGCCAGCAGTTTTGATACCGGGACAGGGACGGAAGAGCAGTACTTC. This sequence encodes CASSFDTGTGTEEQYF.

This clonotype was picked up a small number of times. The chain joins TRBV3-1 to TRBJ1-4, with TRBD1 matching 7 bases. V lost 7 bases and J lost 3; bases outside the gene matches: 5. The germline CDR1 and CDR2 sequences are LGHDT and YNNKEL (reference sequence). This CDR3 is built from 14 residues. Here the CDR3 reads CASNHRGPNEKLFF. The CDR3 region has the DNA TGTGCCAGCAATCACAGGGGCCCTAATGAAAAACTGTTTTTT. Looking up the rest from reference TRBV3-1 and TRBJ1-4 gives the full variable domain: DTAVSQTPKYLVTQMGNDKSIKCEQNLGHDTMYWYKQDSKKFLKIMFSYNNKELIINETVPNRFSPKSPDKAHLNLHINSLELGDSAVYFCASNHRGPNEKLFFGSGTQLSVL.

The chain carries TRBV12-3 or TRBV12-4 and TRBJ2-1; a possible D gene is TRBD2 (5 bases). The CDR3 has 18 residues. Trimming stripped 0 bases from V and 5 bases from J, with 20 bases between. As DNA, the CDR3 is TGTGCCAGCAGTTTAGCCTACTCCGGGCCAAGAGGGAACAATGAGCAGTTCTTC. Translated, it gives CASSLAYSGPRGNNEQFF.